Each of the 16 T cell receptor beta chains below was sequenced from the same sample in a study of T cell changes during pregnancy in multiple sclerosis (dated by TCRdb to the late 2010s). The library was obtained by the immunoSEQ multiplex PCR assay. TCRdb carries this immuneACCESS record with in-frame sequences only. Its versions omit some clonotypes, under half of them owing to an unresolved V gene in the studies checked, with the rest unexplained. This sample gives fewer than 110,000 clones in total; roughly 90% of them show up just once. The top ten hold 0.78% of the sample. This sample comprised peripheral blood, obtained in the third trimester of pregnancy. Receptors were obtained from a female donor in good health, enrolled as a control in a pregnancy study.

This chain joins TRBV30 and TRBJ1-5, with 7 bases that match TRBD1. V gave up 6 bases and J gave up 4 bases; unmatched junction bases: 6. The CDR3 loop spans 13 amino acids. Germline V gene data show CDR1 as GTSNPN and CDR2 as SVGIG (reference sequence). The chain's CDR3 is CACSGQPNQPQHF. The CDR3 coding sequence is TGTGCCTGCTCGGGACAGCCTAATCAGCCCCAGCATTTT.

The V gene is TRBV5-4, the J gene TRBJ1-2, with 8 nucleotides matching TRBD1. Germline CDR1 reads SGHNT; CDR2 reads YYREEE (reference sequence). The V segment lost 3 bases and the J segment 6 bases; nucleotides outside the gene matches: 16. The CDR3 has 17 residues. CDR3 sequence reads: CASSWLGETTGEDGYTF. As DNA, the CDR3 is TGTGCCAGCAGCTGGTTGGGGGAAACGACAGGGGAGGATGGCTACACCTTC.

The rearrangement links TRBV27 to TRBJ2-1, with a tentative D call TRBD2 (6 bases). This CDR3 comprises 14 residues. The germline gives CDR1 MNHEY, CDR2 SMNVEV (reference sequence). V lost 7 bases, J lost 10 bases, and 20 bases lay in between. CDR3 residues: CASNRPGPGVEQFF. CDR3 in DNA: TGTGCCAGCAATCGACCGGGACCGGGAGTGGAGCAGTTCTTC.

The chain couples TRBV5-6 to TRBJ1-4; weak D call: TRBD1 (6 bases). The CDR3 loop spans 14 amino acids. The ends were cut back, 4 bases at V and 3 bases at J, with 10 bases in the middle. Germline-derived CDR1 and CDR2 are SGHDT and YYEEEE. As DNA, the CDR3 is TGTGCCAGCAGCCAAGGGGGATCTAATGAAAAACTGTTTTTT. This codes for CASSQGGSNEKLFF.

This clone was seen just once. The rearrangement joins TRBV4-3 to TRBJ1-2, with a weak D call TRBD1 (6 bases). CDR3 length: 14 residues. V lost 4 bases and J lost 4, with 13 bases in between. Germline loops: CDR1 LGHNA, CDR2 YSLEER. Here the CDR3 DNA reads TGCGCCAGCAGCCCCGGACAGCCCAGCTATGGCTACACCTTC. It is translated as CASSPGQPSYGYTF.

CDR3 sequence reads: CASSLIFSDTYEQYF. The CDR3 DNA follows: TGTGCCAGCAGCTTGATTTTCTCGGACACCTACGAGCAGTACTTC. The chain uses TRBV5-5 and TRBJ2-7, with D possibly matching TRBD1 (5 bases). The V end lost 1 base, the J end lost 2 bases, and 13 bases lay between the germline ends. The CDR3 consists of 15 residues. Per the germline V gene, CDR1 is SGHKS and CDR2 is YYEKEE (reference sequence).

The chain combines TRBV7-9 with TRBJ2-1; D perhaps matches TRBD2 (5 bases). The CDR3 is made up of 12 amino acids. The V end was cut by 7 bases, the J end by 9 bases, with 13 bases between. Germline CDR1 SEHNR, CDR2 FQNEAQ (reference sequence). CDR3 nucleotide sequence: TGTGCCAGCACCCCGCCGGGGAGTGAGCAGTTCTTC. The encoded protein is CASTPPGSEQFF.

The chain couples TRBV6-5 to TRBJ1-1; D might be TRBD1 (6 bases). The V end was cut by 6 bases, the J end by 0 bases, with 14 bases between. CDR1 and CDR2 (germline): MNHEY, SVGAGI. CDR3 length: 15 amino acids. The CDR3 here is CASRRTVDMNTEAFF. CDR3 bases: TGTGCCAGCAGGAGGACAGTTGATATGAACACTGAAGCTTTCTTT.

The gene calls are TRBV5-4 and TRBJ2-7, with 8 bases lining up with TRBD1. The CDR3 covers 13 residues. V lost 4 bases, J lost 6 bases, and 6 bases stayed unmatched. Germline CDR1 reads SGHNT; CDR2 reads YYREEE (reference sequence). For the CDR3, the DNA is TGTGCCAGCAGCGTCGGACAGGGCCGCGAGCAGTACTTC. It is translated as CASSVGQGREQYF.

The chain combines TRBV5-5 with TRBJ2-3; unclear D gene. V dropped 2 bases and J dropped 0 bases, with 4 bases sitting between them. CDR1 SGHKS and CDR2 YYEKEE come from the germline V gene (reference sequence). CDR3 size: 13 residues. The CDR3 region is CASSFSSTDTQYF. The CDR3 bases are TGTGCCAGCAGCTTTAGTAGCACAGATACGCAGTATTTT.

A single count supports this clone. The J gene is TRBJ1-2, the V gene TRBV7-9, with 8 bases that match TRBD1. In germline, CDR1 is SEHNR, CDR2 FQNEAQ (reference sequence). J lost 6 bases, V lost 1 base, and 7 bases had no gene match. CDR3 size: 15 residues. CDR3 protein: CASSLVLTGEDGYTF. In DNA form, the CDR3 reads TGTGCCAGCAGCTTAGTCCTGACAGGGGAAGATGGCTACACCTTC.

The gene calls are TRBV4-1 and TRBJ1-1; a weak D match, TRBD1 (5 bases). This CDR3 region has 15 residues. In germline, CDR1 is MGHRA, CDR2 YSYEKL. The V gene lost 0 bases and the J gene lost 0 bases, with 8 bases spanning the gap. The CDR3 reads CASSQDIRVNTEAFF. CDR3 nucleotide sequence: TGCGCCAGCAGCCAAGATATCAGGGTGAACACTGAAGCTTTCTTT.

The chain links TRBV7-3 to TRBJ2-2, with 12 bases identical to TRBD2. The J segment lost 2 bases and the V segment lost 1 base, leaving 11 bases of the junction unmatched. The CDR3 is made up of 20 amino acids. From germline, CDR1 is SGHTA and CDR2 FQGTGA. This CDR3 reads CASSLSQLAGGATNTGELFF. As DNA, the CDR3 is TGTGCCAGCAGCTTAAGTCAACTAGCGGGGGGCGCCACTAACACCGGGGAGCTGTTTTTT.

The chain recombines TRBV12-5 with TRBJ2-3, with D maybe TRBD1 (5 bases). Germline V gene sequence: CDR1 LGHNT, CDR2 FRNRAP. V lost 5 bases and J 3 bases, leaving 6 bases between the germline ends. This CDR3 is 12 amino acids long. The CDR3 DNA follows: TGTGCTAGTGGTACAGGTACAGATACGCAGTATTTT. Its protein is CASGTGTDTQYF.

This chain uses TRBV27 with TRBJ2-7, with D possibly TRBD1 on 5 matching bases. Germline loops: CDR1 MNHEY, CDR2 SMNVEV (reference sequence). Between the trimmed V and J ends, which lost 1 base and 2 bases, there was a span of 15 bases. This CDR3 contains 16 residues. This CDR3 reads CASSLYPLEGAYEQYF. CDR3 coding DNA: TGTGCCAGCAGTTTATATCCCCTGGAAGGGGCCTACGAGCAGTACTTC.

The chain carries TRBV19 and TRBJ1-4; 11 bases align to TRBD1. Per germline, CDR1 LNHDA and CDR2 SQIVND (reference sequence). The trim removed 4 bases at V and 4 bases at J, leaving 2 bases unmatched. CDR3 length: 15 amino acids. As DNA, the CDR3 is TGTGCCAGTAGTACCGGGACAGGGGGTAATGAAAAACTGTTTTTT. Amino acids: CASSTGTGGNEKLFF.